This TCR beta chain originates from a study of blood T cell repertoires in COVID-19. Study background: PBMCs, B-cell-depleted T cells, or T cells provided the cDNA or gDNA that made up the material.

This clone showed up just once. Sequencing was performed with immunoSEQ multiplex PCR; in TCRdb, only in-frame clones are kept and a portion is missing. The top ten hold 1.5% to 2% of the sample, which has under 350,000 clones, under 90% seen once. The sequence came from a woman younger than 45 with COVID-19, enrolled during active disease. Sequenced sample: peripheral blood.

Here the CDR3 reads CATSDLLGGAFF. The CDR3 coding sequence is TGTGCCACCAGTGATTTGTTAGGGGGAGCTTTCTTT. This chain uses TRBV24-1 with TRBJ1-1, with a tentative D call TRBD1 (6 bases). This CDR3 contains 12 residues. V lost 0 bases, J lost 10 bases, and 8 bases lay in between. Germline CDR1 KGHDR, CDR2 SFDVKD.